The clone carrying this TCR beta chain was counted a few times. Antigen: not known. Trimming left V 6 bases short and J 0 bases short, with 15 bases between. CDR3 length equals 15 residues. Germline CDR1 ENHRY, CDR2 SYGVKD. The record originates from a study of beta chain features in type 1 diabetes. Overall study results and limits: Among patients with Type 1 diabetes, TCRB CDR3s were moderately but significantly shorter in every one of the four CD4+ subsets.

Of the isolated RNA, all was reverse transcribed, and so the sequenced material was expressed TCRB transcripts. TCRdb's copy holds only in-frame clones and misses some; the assay was immunoSEQ multiplex PCR. The repertoire holds approximately 120,000 clones, with 17% as singletons. The chain couples TRBV10-3 to TRBJ2-7; D possibly corresponds to TRBD2 (6 bases). This clonotype was obtained from a man between 18 and 29 years old with type 1 diabetes. The sequenced material came from central memory CD4+ T cells from blood. This CDR3 reads CAIRGTESSSYEQYF. The CDR3 nucleotides read TGTGCCATCAGGGGGACTGAATCAAGCTCCTACGAGCAGTACTTC.